This T cell receptor beta chain was recorded in a study of long-term antiretroviral therapy in people with HIV. General observations from the study: Diversity went up after ART and still fell short of transplant donor controls.

With respect to this clone: Its antigen is not known.

immunoSEQ v3.0 was run at survey level. This table comes from immunoSEQ multiplex PCR, and its TCRdb copy is limited to in-frame clones, with some not included. Among about 14,000 clones listed, more than 75% were seen once. The V gene's germline CDR1 is SGHVS and CDR2 FQNEAQ. V was clipped by 4 bases and J by 4 bases, with 19 bases between them. The CDR3 is 16 amino acids. Inclusion required at least two post-ART and at least one pre-ART PBMC samples. Clinicians in the United States treated all participants with HIV. Before DNA extraction, roughly 0.95-10 million cryopreserved PBMC were held in the samples.

The J gene is TRBJ1-1, the V gene TRBV7-8; the D gene is possibly TRBD1 (5 bases). Sequencing was performed on unsorted PBMCs, taken 3.1 years after starting antiretroviral therapy. The sequence came from a man in his forties with HIV. The chain's CDR3 is CASSSPPRGEGTEAFF. DNA for the CDR3: TGTGCCAGCAGCTCCCCCCCGCGGGGGGAGGGCACTGAAGCTTTCTTT.